Listed below are T cell receptor beta chains from one sample, sequenced in a study of cytomegalovirus exposure and HLA in healthy donors. The assay was immunoSEQ multiplex PCR, and TCRdb's table has in-frame clones only and misses some. Among around 150,000 clones listed, roughly nine tenths were seen once. Sequencing used PBMCs. The receptors originated from a woman younger than 45 in good health and CMV-seronegative. CDR3s include the opening cysteine and the closing phenylalanine or tryptophan. A D gene is named only where the DNA matches it firmly. Size values are once, few and many counts, or a class for expanded clones, and some rows have none.

V	size	J	D	CDR3	DNA
TRBV11-2	NA	TRBJ1-1	NA	CASSPSFRNTEAFF	TGTGCCAGCAGTCCTTCCTTTCGGAACACTGAAGCTTTCTTT
TRBV30	NA	TRBJ1-2	TRBD1	CASGQGFQDGYTF	TGTGCCTCCGGACAGGGGTTCCAGGATGGCTACACCTTC
TRBV9	NA	TRBJ2-1	TRBD1	CANRDRVVDEQFF	TGTGCCAACCGGGACAGGGTAGTCGATGAGCAGTTCTTC
TRBV5-5	NA	TRBJ2-7	NA	CASSSDSPYEQYF	TGTGCCAGCAGCTCGGACTCCCCCTACGAGCAGTACTTC
TRBV7-2	NA	TRBJ2-6	TRBD1	CASSFSGTEVRPLTF	TGTGCCAGCAGCTTCTCGGGGACAGAAGTCCGTCCCCTGACTTTC
TRBV4-1	NA	TRBJ2-7	TRBD2	CASSQLLAETYEQYF	TGCGCCAGCAGCCAGTTACTAGCGGAGACCTACGAGCAGTACTTC
TRBV5-6	NA	TRBJ1-6	NA	CASSRGGSYNSPLHF	TGTGCCAGCAGCCGAGGGGGCTCCTATAATTCACCCCTCCACTTT
TRBV11-1	NA	TRBJ2-7	NA	CASSFNREYKQYF	TGTGCCAGCAGCTTTAACAGGGAGTACAAGCAGTACTTC
TRBV27	NA	TRBJ2-5	NA	CASSWDNQETQYF	TGTGCCAGCAGCTGGGACAACCAAGAGACCCAGTACTTC
TRBV10-3	NA	TRBJ1-2	TRBD1	CAISVQGQGNGYTF	TGTGCCATCAGTGTCCAGGGACAGGGGAATGGCTACACCTTC
TRBV20-1	NA	TRBJ2-5	NA	CNRDTAYF	TGCAACCGGGACACGGCGTACTTC
TRBV29-1	NA	TRBJ2-7	TRBD1	CSVEGQGRVRF	TGCAGCGTTGAGGGACAGGGACGTGTAAGATTC
TRBV6-4	NA	TRBJ1-2	NA	CASSDTRGGIYGYTF	TGTGCCAGCAGTGACACCCGGGGGGGGATCTATGGCTACACCTTC
TRBV28	NA	TRBJ1-3	NA	CASSLVGPTLSGGNTIYF	TGTGCCAGCAGTTTAGTGGGGCCCACTTTGTCTGGTGGAAACACCATATATTTT
TRBV25-1	NA	TRBJ1-5	TRBD1	CASSPSRDRGDQPQHF	TGTGCCAGCAGTCCCTCACGGGACAGGGGCGATCAGCCCCAGCATTTT
TRBV19	NA	TRBJ2-3	NA	CASSRGEFGTQYF	TGTGCCAGTAGTAGGGGAGAGTTTGGTACGCAGTATTTT
TRBV7-9	NA	TRBJ1-1	NA	CSSSPQTGLNTEAFF	TGTTCCAGCAGCCCACAGACAGGTTTGAACACTGAAGCTTTCTTT
TRBV6-5	NA	TRBJ1-2	NA	CASKIQGLAGYTF	TGTGCCAGCAAGATCCAGGGGTTGGCTGGCTACACCTTC
TRBV19	NA	TRBJ2-7	TRBD1	CASSMTGSYEQYF	TGTGCCAGTAGTATGACAGGGAGCTACGAGCAGTACTTC
TRBV6-1	NA	TRBJ2-3	NA	CASSEAQVTDTQYF	TGTGCCAGCAGTGAAGCGCAGGTCACAGATACGCAGTATTTT
TRBV10-1	NA	TRBJ1-5	NA	CASSAGSHSNQPQHF	TGCGCCAGCAGTGCCGGGAGTCATAGCAATCAGCCCCAGCATTTT
TRBV6-6	NA	TRBJ2-3	TRBD2	CASSPLTSGGTDTQYF	TGTGCCAGCAGTCCTCTGACTAGCGGGGGGACAGATACGCAGTATTTT
TRBV18	once	TRBJ2-7	TRBD1	CASSADRGHYEQYF	TGTGCCAGCTCAGCAGACAGGGGGCACTACGAGCAGTACTTC
TRBV15	once	TRBJ2-3	NA	CATSREYYTDTQYF	TGTGCCACCAGTAGGGAGTACTACACAGATACGCAGTATTTT
TRBV5-6	few	TRBJ2-2	NA	CASGRRQSSNTGELFF	TGTGCCAGCGGCCGGAGACAGTCTTCGAACACCGGGGAGCTGTTTTTT
TRBV27	NA	TRBJ2-4	NA	CASSLEWGRGAKNIQYF	TGTGCCAGCAGTTTGGAGTGGGGCCGGGGGGCCAAAAACATTCAGTACTTC
TRBV20-1	NA	TRBJ1-1	TRBD1	CSGDSNTEAFF	TGCAGTGGGGACAGCAACACTGAAGCTTTCTTT
TRBV14	NA	TRBJ2-1	TRBD1	CASSQVGVGQGALEQFF	TGTGCCAGCAGCCAAGTAGGAGTGGGACAGGGGGCCCTTGAGCAGTTCTTC
TRBV4-1	few	TRBJ1-1	TRBD1	CASSQTTGGNTEAFF	TGCGCCAGCAGCCAGACGACAGGGGGGAACACTGAAGCTTTCTTT
TRBV11-2	NA	TRBJ1-3	NA	CASRAGPPGGNTIYF	TGTGCCAGCAGGGCGGGTCCCCCGGGGGGAAACACCATATATTTT
TRBV28	once	TRBJ1-2	TRBD1	CASIATGGAHYGYTF	TGTGCCAGCATAGCGACAGGGGGCGCTCATTATGGCTACACCTTC
TRBV2	few	TRBJ1-1	NA	CATLGGAAATEAFF	TGTGCCACCCTGGGGGGGGCGGCGGCCACTGAAGCTTTCTTT
TRBV28	NA	TRBJ2-7	NA	CASSLLLGSYEQYF	TGTGCCAGCAGTTTATTACTGGGGAGCTACGAGCAGTACTTC
TRBV5-4	NA	TRBJ2-7	TRBD2	CASSLFLVLSGSLPYEQYF	TGTGCCAGCAGCTTATTTTTGGTTCTTAGCGGGAGCTTACCCTACGAGCAGTACTTC
TRBV15	NA	TRBJ1-5	NA	CATSGVTNLGQPQHF	TGTGCCACCAGCGGAGTGACAAACCTCGGTCAGCCCCAGCATTTT
TRBV6-1	NA	TRBJ2-7	NA	CASSDYFSYEQYF	TGTGCCAGCAGTGATTACTTCTCCTACGAGCAGTACTTC
TRBV27	NA	TRBJ1-2	TRBD1	CASSWNRGGDYGYTF	TGTGCCAGCAGTTGGAACAGGGGAGGAGACTATGGCTACACCTTC
TRBV10-1	few	TRBJ2-7	TRBD1	CASGRQGSYEQYF	TGCGCCAGCGGCAGACAGGGTAGTTACGAGCAGTACTTC
TRBV6-5	NA	TRBJ1-2	NA	CASRISNNYGYTF	TGTGCCAGCAGGATCAGTAATAACTATGGCTACACCTTC
TRBV4-1	NA	TRBJ2-3	TRBD2	CAGSWTVAGGFTDTQYF	TGCGCCGGCAGCTGGACGGTAGCGGGAGGGTTCACAGATACGCAGTATTTT
TRBV28	few	TRBJ2-7	TRBD2	CASSSSGRVSYEQYF	TGTGCCAGCAGCTCCAGCGGGAGGGTCTCCTACGAGCAGTACTTC